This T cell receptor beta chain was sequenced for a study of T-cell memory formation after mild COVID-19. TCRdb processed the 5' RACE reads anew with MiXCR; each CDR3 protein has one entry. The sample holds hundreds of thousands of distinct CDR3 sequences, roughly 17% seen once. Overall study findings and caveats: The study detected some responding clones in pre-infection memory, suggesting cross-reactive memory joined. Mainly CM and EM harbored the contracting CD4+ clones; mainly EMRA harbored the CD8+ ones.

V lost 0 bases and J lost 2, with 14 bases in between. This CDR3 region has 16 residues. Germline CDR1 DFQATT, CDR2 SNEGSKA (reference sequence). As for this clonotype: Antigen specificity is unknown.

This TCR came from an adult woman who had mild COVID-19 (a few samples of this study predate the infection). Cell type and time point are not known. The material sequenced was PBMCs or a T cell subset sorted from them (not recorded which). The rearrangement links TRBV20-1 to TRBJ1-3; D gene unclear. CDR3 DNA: TGCAGTGCTAGAGAGACCCCCGGTTTCCCTGGAAACACCATATATTTT. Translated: CSARETPGFPGNTIYF.